This T cell receptor (beta chain) was sequenced in a study of control samples from healthy donors and cancer patients. The CDR3 is 15 residues long. Germline V lookup: CDR1 MNHNS, CDR2 SASEGT. The junction had 3 bases not matched to a gene; V was cut back by 1 base and J by 2 bases. Clones were read by immunoSEQ multiplex PCR, and TCRdb kept only the in-frame ones, dropping some. Of some 150,000 clones listed, 91% are singletons. Sequencing used blood. The origin of this receptor is a woman aged 30 to 39 in good health. The chain links TRBV6-1 to TRBJ2-7; the match to TRBD2 covers 9 bases. For the CDR3, the DNA is TGTGCCAGCAGTGAAGGGGTAGCGGGAGCCTACGAGCAGTACTTC. Protein: CASSEGVAGAYEQYF.